Listed below are T cell receptor beta chains from one sample, sequenced in a study of T cells in Graves' hyperthyroidism and ophthalmopathy. TCRdb re-called the multiplex PCR reads with MiXCR, one entry per CDR3 protein. Here the sample spans roughly 510,000 distinct CDR3 sequences, 40% to 50% being singletons. Sequencing was done on a sample of peripheral blood or thyroid tissue (not recorded which). These receptor sequences come from an adult woman with Graves' disease, either hyperthyroidism or ophthalmopathy (not recorded which). The CDR3 runs from the conserved cysteine through the conserved F or W. The D gene is left open where the match is weak.

J: TRBJ1-2
D: .
V: TRBV7-9
CDR3: CASSLARGTYGYTF

J: TRBJ2-3
D: .
V: TRBV10-3
CDR3: CAIHPTGTGVADTQYF

J: TRBJ1-1
D: .
V: TRBV19
CDR3: CASSLTGRTEAFF

J: TRBJ2-7
D: TRBD1
V: TRBV6-5
CDR3: CASRGRDRVGSEQYF

J: TRBJ2-7
D: .
V: TRBV10-3
CDR3: CAISESKSLSYEQYF

J: TRBJ1-1
D: .
V: TRBV7-3
CDR3: CASSATGQDTEAFF

J: TRBJ1-3
D: .
V: TRBV14
CDR3: CASTSLRSSSGNTIYF

J: TRBJ2-7
D: TRBD1
V: TRBV29-1
CDR3: CSVTGATSYEQYF

J: TRBJ1-4
D: .
V: TRBV20-1
CDR3: CSASPATNEKLFF

J: TRBJ1-5
D: .
V: TRBV6-2/TRBV6-3
CDR3: CASPGAPVLPQHF

J: TRBJ1-1
D: .
V: TRBV29-1
CDR3: CSVEVGLGRGFTEAFF

J: TRBJ2-5
D: TRBD2
V: TRBV4-2
CDR3: CASSLGASGETQYF

J: TRBJ2-5
D: TRBD2
V: TRBV2
CDR3: CASRASGNQETQYF

J: TRBJ2-6
D: TRBD1
V: TRBV25-1
CDR3: CAIDRGPGANVLTF

J: TRBJ2-5
D: .
V: TRBV7-9
CDR3: CASSLFSSEETQYF

J: TRBJ1-2
D: .
V: TRBV7-2
CDR3: CASSRGRANYGYTF

J: TRBJ1-4
D: .
V: TRBV29-1
CDR3: CSVGKQATNEKLFF

J: TRBJ1-5
D: TRBD1
V: TRBV7-3
CDR3: CASSLLLDRRQAKLSQPQHF

J: TRBJ1-3
D: .
V: TRBV25-1
CDR3: CASSAGIHSGNTIYF

J: TRBJ2-7
D: TRBD2
V: TRBV10-2
CDR3: CASSLDPTSKPYEQYF

J: TRBJ1-6
D: .
V: TRBV5-6
CDR3: CASNSDRPGSPLHF

J: TRBJ1-1
D: TRBD1
V: TRBV10-3
CDR3: CAIRDRGRPSTEAFF

J: TRBJ2-2
D: TRBD2
V: TRBV2
CDR3: CASSVDPSGTGYTGELFF

J: TRBJ2-5
D: TRBD2
V: TRBV29-1
CDR3: CSVDSSGTQETQYF

J: TRBJ1-2
D: TRBD1
V: TRBV29-1
CDR3: CSVEGDRVSGASDGYTF

J: TRBJ2-5
D: TRBD1
V: TRBV6-1
CDR3: CASSARYGPTGGYQETQYF

J: TRBJ1-5
D: TRBD1
V: TRBV10-3
CDR3: CAISESTGTGAQPQHF